Listed here is a single TCR beta chain. No cognate antigen has been identified for it. The source of the sample is a study of cytomegalovirus exposure and HLA in healthy donors (dated by TCRdb to about 2017). The study in broad terms: An earlier analysis of 587 of the donors reported approximately 280 Gb of sequence data and 95 million to 130 million unique TCR beta sequences obtained from some 200 million T cells. The study was designed to test whether signatures of past pathogen exposure could be identified by cataloging public T cell receptors. To predict cytomegalovirus infection status, the study brought together high-throughput TCR immunosequencing, statistical association of individual TCRs with disease status, and machine learning. All discovery cohort repertoires had been generated using a single sequencing platform. Across some 400 genotyped donors of the cohort, an average of about 240,000 unique TCR beta nucleotide sequences per donor were sequenced, and roughly 18% of those sequences were non-productive. Four to six DR-DQ haplotypes were handled as single units for association and clustering, since linkage in the cohort was strong. Genome-wide SNP genotypes for about three fifths of the roughly 670 donors were used in a later genetic analysis, which treated that subset as a discovery cohort. Donor age, sex, ethnicity and CMV serostatus were compiled alongside the repertoire data. An early release that covered fewer than 800 HLA-typed donors contained around 330 gigabases of sequencing data and tens of millions of unique TCR sequences. Typing coverage differed by locus: A, B, C, DRB1 and DQB1 were typed in about 620-630 donors, DQA1 in about 560, DPA1 in 606, and DPB1 in 472. An earlier analysis of 587 of the donors applied high-throughput TCR beta sequencing to assess whether each TCR beta V gene segment acted as functional or pseudogenic. To study patterns of TCR occurrence, a later analysis re-analyzed previously published TCR beta repertoires from 700 or so donors and added high-resolution HLA genotyping. Of the approximately 370 genotyped donors, approximately 81% were placed in the genetic ancestry cluster associated with self-reported Caucasian donors. Besides the first cohort of more than 650 subjects, a separate validation cohort made up of 90 to 150 different subjects was used. Rather than drawing on any new phenotypic data, the later analysis identified candidate immune exposures from TCR beta sequences and the way those sequences occurred across donors. Using immunosequencing, the study profiled T cell repertoires from approximately 700 subjects and related those repertoires to cytomegalovirus serostatus. HLA typing covered class I and class II loci at four-digit resolution.

The CDR3 spans 18 residues, from the cysteine through the phenylalanine. The CDR3 DNA has 54 bases and is translated from base 1. Between the V and J ends, shortened by 6 bases and 4 bases respectively, the junction contains 22 bases. The germline V gene (reference sequence) supplies CDR1 MNHEY and CDR2 SMNVEV. The paper's findings and limits, for the study overall: According to a later genetic analysis, donors in an Asian-associated ancestry cluster had fewer N-insertions in productive TCRs than the approximately 650-donor mean. In the study, around 150 TCR beta chains were listed as associated with cytomegalovirus. In a later analysis, some 17,000 TCR beta sequences were associated with specific HLA alleles at a false discovery rate of 0.05. A later analysis found that most CMV-associated TCR beta chains appeared HLA-restricted, with HLA associations seemingly driven largely by CMV exposure. A further reported finding was that TCR beta sequences accurately predicted the HLA-A and HLA-B alleles for most subjects in the first cohort. Immune exposure information for the cohort was limited to CMV serostatus. In both the original and validation cohorts, the classifier was reported to diagnose cytomegalovirus status with high specificity and sensitivity. Strong co-occurrence of HLA alleles, especially DR and DQ, made assigning TCR associations to individual alleles difficult. A few of the identified cytomegalovirus-associated TCR beta chains were confirmed in vitro to be specific for cytomegalovirus antigens. About 17 rarely observed V segments, including chromosome 9 orphons, were excluded from the earlier analysis of several hundred of the donors because counts were too low. In a later analysis, HLA-associated TCR beta chains showed more clonal expansion and lower generation probabilities than non-associated chains that were equally common. This cohort had only TCR beta chains sequenced, and the lack of alpha or paired-chain data limited which features could be detected. The sequencing pipeline was judged likely to have produced a cluster of highly shared sequence variants as a technical artifact. In an earlier analysis of approximately 590 of the donors, most TCR beta V segments were observed in productive rearrangements about 90% or about 30% of the time, broadly matching IMGT annotations. Linkage disequilibrium might explain the correlated functional status among segregating V segments, but an unknown experimental factor could not be ruled out. A later analysis reported that several top co-occurrence clusters appeared linked to parvovirus B19, influenza, CMV and Epstein-Barr virus. It was suggested by the authors that the approach could potentially be generalized to other disease states and immunological phenotypes. The presence/absence analyses assumed that sequencing depth was roughly uniform across donors, and that assumption may not be true. V-gene and J-gene trimming of TCR beta chains was associated with a missense DCLRE1C variant in a later genetic analysis, and the association was replicated in an independent cohort. Some IMGT-functional V segments, including TRBV6-2 and TRBV6-3, could not be distinguished by the 87-base-pair reads and were therefore excluded. Because some donors lacked HLA typing at each locus, the association tests relied only on the typed subset. According to a later analysis, TCR association rates differed among HLA loci, with DRB1 alleles showing the most associated TCRs and HLA-C alleles showing the fewest. Most TCR sequences were observed very rarely across donors, whereas some public TCRs were present in many individuals.

The library came from the immunoSEQ multiplex PCR assay. The multiplex PCR relied on a mix of 60 forward primers for TCR Vbeta segments and 13 reverse primers for TCR Jbeta segments. A multiplex PCR assay on genomic DNA amplified the CDR3 region of rearranged TCR beta genes. Amplified TCR beta libraries were sequenced as 87-base-pair reads on the Illumina HiSeq System. As for the authors' bioinformatics: A later analysis counted 75 million to 100 million unique TCR beta chains across the 700 or so repertoires, and approximately 11 million of these chains were shared by at least two donors. To remove PCR and sequencing errors, raw reads were error-corrected and collapsed into unique sequences using a nearest-neighbor algorithm that merged closely related sequences. CDR3 sequences were aligned to IMGT reference sequences to assign V, D and J gene segments. For a sequence to be retained, a match of at least six nucleotides was required to both a V gene segment and a J gene segment. A rearrangement counted as productive if the CDR3 had no stop codons and remained in frame with V and J, and every other rearrangement counted as non-productive. Following IMGT convention, CDR3 was defined as the stretch from the second conserved V-encoded cysteine to the conserved J-encoded phenylalanine. The earlier analysis of roughly 590 of the donors excluded any sequence lacking an unambiguous match to a single V gene segment. In an earlier analysis of a few hundred of the donors, a V segment was called functional when productive rearrangements were above 56.7%, and segregating when the standard deviation between donors exceeded 5%. To diagnose cytomegalovirus status from the catalog of TCR beta chain sequences, a statistical classification framework was built. A later analysis assigned V and J genes by comparing TCR nucleotide sequences with IMGT/GENE-DB human TR gene sequences. A later analysis assigned CDR3 sequences and most-parsimonious VDJ recombination scenarios with the TCRdist pipeline. A later analysis defined each TCR beta chain by its CDR3 amino acid sequence plus V-gene family, and excluded reads lacking a unique V-gene family. In a later analysis, approximately 640 highly shared, low-generation-probability nucleotide sequences were removed to address suspected cross-contamination and a sequencing artifact. A later analysis calculated a clonal expansion index for each public chain from normalized within-repertoire ranks of inferred template counts. Generation probabilities in a later analysis came from a VDJ recombination model fitted to out-of-frame rearrangements, and those results were checked against IGoR. In a later analysis, TCR-TCR, TCR-HLA and TCR-CMV co-occurrence was scored with hypergeometric tests, and a repertoire-size bias correction was applied to TCR pairs. A later analysis estimated false discovery rates by permuting HLA or CMV assignments 20 times. In a later analysis, co-occurring TCRs were grouped with DBSCAN, and TCRdist sequence similarity was added when clustering was performed within HLA-allele-positive subsets. Repertoires with fewer than 30,000 or more than 120,000 public chains, plus five repertoires with anomalous nucleotide sharing, were excluded from co-occurrence clustering. The table comes from immuneACCESS by way of TCRdb, which keeps in-frame sequences with V and J called. Part of the clones is missing from these tables; in studies checked, under half for an unresolved V gene and the rest for unknown reasons. The V and J calls and clone size come from that table; D and trimming were worked out from the DNA. The sample table gives about 160,000 clones. Roughly 1.3% of the sample lies in the top ten.

The cohort consisted of 600 or so healthy bone marrow donors. Cohort members were all nominally healthy when sampled, although unrecorded immune exposures were likely present. The donor tested CMV seronegative and was one of the 352 seronegative cohort members. Each donor provided a peripheral blood sample, and peripheral blood mononuclear cells were used for TCR beta sequencing. Genomic DNA was extracted from the blood cell samples with the Qiagen DNeasy Blood Extraction Kit. Sequenced: PBMCs. The V and J genes are TRBV27 and TRBJ1-6; TRBD1 is a possible D gene, resting on 6 matching bases. The sequence was collected from a woman aged 55 to 70 in good health and CMV-seronegative. The CDR3 has the sequence CASRLRGTTHPYNSPLHF. The nucleotide sequence reads as follows: TGTGCCAGCAGACTCCGTGGGACAACTCACCCATATAATTCACCCCTCCACTTT.